The 23 T cell receptor beta chains in this list originate from one sample, sequenced in a study of T cell clonotyping in hematopoietic cell transplantation. Profiled with immunoSEQ multiplex PCR; TCRdb holds only in-frame clones, not every one. The data contain approximately 39,000 clones, about 95% of them seen just once; the ten biggest clones take up under 2%. Time point: recipient sample about 28 days before transplant, after cytoreduction. The sequencing here drew on peripheral blood mononuclear cells, taken before stem cell transplant. Every receptor here comes from a man aged 40-49 years with chronic myeloid leukemia. Some clones in this sample may be carry-over from other donors' samples.

The CDR3 region is CASSSGLINEKLFF. In DNA, the CDR3 is TGCGCCAGCAGCTCCGGACTGATAAATGAAAAACTGTTTTTT. The V and J genes are TRBV5-1 and TRBJ1-4; no reliable D call. The V end was cut by 3 bases, the J end by 5 bases, with 11 bases between. Per germline, CDR1 SGHRS and CDR2 YFSETQ. This CDR3 has 14 residues.

A note on this clone: No DNA is shown, since the ends of the CDR3 on it are uncertain; the CDR3 is the one TCRdb lists. This chain's CDR3 is CSVGTGNSLLRYF. The chain is built from TRBV29-1 and TRBJ2-7; the table's D call, TRBD1, has no DNA check behind it. A total of 13 residues make up the CDR3, ends included. Germline assignment: CDR1 SQVTM and CDR2 ANQGSEA.

The V call is TRBV6-5, the J call TRBJ2-2; tentatively, D is TRBD1 (5 bases). This CDR3 has 15 residues. CDR1 is MNHEY and CDR2 is SVGAGI in the germline V gene. Trimming pared 2 bases from V and 0 bases from J, leaving 7 bases between. CDR3 region: CASSYGRANTGELFF. The CDR3 DNA reads as TGTGCCAGCAGTTACGGCAGGGCGAACACCGGGGAGCTGTTTTTT.

The chain carries TRBV19 and TRBJ2-7, with 9 bases lining up with TRBD2. With 6 bases clipped from V and 2 bases from J, the junction kept 2 bases outside the gene matches. The germline gives CDR1 LNHDA, CDR2 SQIVND (reference sequence). CDR3 length: 13 amino acids. CDR3 sequence: CASRASGTYEQYF. CDR3 sequence (DNA): TGTGCCAGTAGGGCTAGCGGGACCTACGAGCAGTACTTC.

This chain uses TRBV29-1 with TRBJ2-2, with D perhaps matching TRBD1 (6 bases). V gave up 7 bases and J gave up 3 bases, with 18 bases separating them. The CDR3 runs 15 residues. Germline lookup yields CDR1 SQVTM and CDR2 ANQGSEA. DNA for the CDR3: TGCAGCGGGAAACAGGGTATAGGGCACACCGGGGAGCTGTTTTTT. It translates to CSGKQGIGHTGELFF.

This clone was observed a handful of times. The J gene is TRBJ1-4, the V gene TRBV7-6, with a weak D call TRBD1 (5 bases). The V end was cut by 1 base, the J end by 11 bases, with 11 bases between. This CDR3 region has 13 residues. Germline V gene data show CDR1 as SGHVS and CDR2 as FNYEAQ. The CDR3 nucleotides read TGTGCCAGCAGCTTAGAGCCCTGGGGGAAACTGTTTTTT. Encoded protein: CASSLEPWGKLFF.

The chain links TRBV7-2 to TRBJ1-1; D remains unclear. Trimming took 2 bases from V and 1 from J, leaving 5 bases between them. The germline CDR1 and CDR2 sequences are SGHTA and FQGNSA. There are 13 residues in the CDR3. For the CDR3, the DNA is TGTGCCAGCAGCTTAAGGAAGAACACTGAAGCTTTCTTT. Translation gives CASSLRKNTEAFF.

The CDR3 protein is CASSWQGPGNTIYF. In nucleotides, the CDR3 is TGCGCCAGCAGCTGGCAGGGACCTGGAAACACCATATATTTT. V and J are TRBV5-1 and TRBJ1-3; perhaps TRBD1 as D (5 bases). Germline V gene data show CDR1 as SGHRS and CDR2 as YFSETQ. The CDR3 loop spans 14 amino acids. Trimming took 3 bases from V and 2 from J, leaving 9 bases between them.

This clone was seen once. This CDR3 reads CASSLHPGTSSYNSPLHF. CDR3 nucleotides: TGTGCCAGCAGCTTACATCCGGGGACTAGCTCCTATAATTCACCCCTCCACTTT. This chain connects TRBV7-2 to TRBJ1-6; maybe TRBD1 (5 bases). V was clipped by 2 bases and J by 0 bases, with 14 bases between them. This CDR3 region has 18 residues. CDR1 is SGHTA, CDR2 FQGNSA, per germline. The whole variable domain, filled in from reference TRBV7-2 and TRBJ1-6, reads GAGVSQSPSNKVTEKGKDVELRCDPISGHTALYWYRQSLGQGLEFLIYFQGNSAPDKSGLPSDRFSAERTGGSVSTLTIQRTQQEDSAVYLCASSLHPGTSSYNSPLHFGNGTRLTVT.

This clone is a singleton in its sample. The V gene is TRBV5-4, the J gene TRBJ1-3; no reliable D call. Deletions cut 0 bases from V and 1 base from J, with 11 bases between. Germline CDR1 and CDR2: SGHNT and YYREEE (reference sequence). This CDR3 is 16 amino acids long. The CDR3 region is CASSLGGLRSGNTIYF. CDR3 DNA: TGTGCCAGCAGCTTGGGAGGTCTACGGTCTGGAAACACCATATATTTT.

The V call is TRBV5-4, the J call TRBJ2-5; TRBD1 aligns across 10 bases. The CDR3 sequence is 14 residues long. The junction had 5 bases not matched to a gene; V was cut back by 4 bases and J by 5 bases. CDR1 is SGHNT and CDR2 is YYREEE in the germline V gene (reference sequence). The DNA of the CDR3 is TGTGCCAGCAGCCTGGACAGGGGGGCTGAGACCCAGTACTTC. Translation gives CASSLDRGAETQYF.

The chain is built from TRBV29-1 and TRBJ2-5; D is undetermined. V lost 4 bases and J lost 5, with 11 bases in between. The CDR3 is made up of 12 amino acids. Germline lookup yields CDR1 SQVTM and CDR2 ANQGSEA. CDR3 sequence: CSVGSSRETQYF. The CDR3 DNA follows: TGCAGCGTTGGTTCCAGTCGGGAGACCCAGTACTTC.

V is TRBV9 and J is TRBJ2-3; possibly TRBD2 for D (5 bases). The CDR3 consists of 15 residues. V was clipped by 3 bases and J by 2 bases, with 13 bases between them. CDR1 is SGDLS, CDR2 YYNGEE, per germline. CDR3 protein: CASSALSGSTDTQYF. The CDR3 coding sequence is TGTGCCAGCAGCGCCCTCAGCGGCTCCACAGATACGCAGTATTTT.

The chain employs TRBV7-3 and TRBJ1-1; possibly TRBD1 for D (6 bases). The V gene's germline CDR1 is SGHTA and CDR2 FQGTGA. The CDR3 contains 15 residues. V was shortened by 5 bases and J by 5 bases, with 18 bases between the two germline ends. Written as DNA, the CDR3 is TGTGCCAGCAGCCCCAAGGGGGGATTGAGAACTGAAGCTTTCTTT. Protein sequence: CASSPKGGLRTEAFF.

The chain joins TRBV9 to TRBJ2-2, with a possible D match to TRBD1 (5 bases). V was pared by 3 bases and J by 5 bases, with 17 bases between. The germline gives CDR1 SGDLS, CDR2 YYNGEE. The CDR3 contains 16 residues. CDR3 sequence: CASSAEPRVKTGELFF. In nucleotides, the CDR3 is TGTGCCAGCAGCGCCGAGCCCAGGGTGAAAACCGGGGAGCTGTTTTTT.

This clone was recorded once. V is TRBV11-2 and J is TRBJ1-1, with TRBD1 matching over 8 bases. This CDR3 has 16 amino acids. The V gene's germline CDR1 is SGHAT and CDR2 FQNNGV. J lost 0 bases, V lost 10 bases, and 13 bases had no gene match. The CDR3: CATRRGNRGMNTEAFF. For the CDR3, the DNA is TGTGCCACGAGGAGGGGGAACAGGGGGATGAACACTGAAGCTTTCTTT.

CDR3 DNA sequence: TGTGCCAGTAGGGGCCGGGACGGACCGAACACTGAAGCTTTCTTT. It specifies CASRGRDGPNTEAFF. The gene calls are TRBV19 and TRBJ1-1, with a possible D match to TRBD1 (5 bases). Trimming pared 6 bases from V and 1 base from J, leaving 15 bases between. CDR3 length: 15 amino acids. From germline, CDR1 is LNHDA and CDR2 SQIVND (reference sequence).

This clone was seen a few times. The chain combines TRBV19 with TRBJ1-5, with a possible D match to TRBD1 (6 bases). This CDR3 contains 15 residues. CDR1 is LNHDA and CDR2 is SQIVND in the germline V gene (reference sequence). The V end was cut by 3 bases, the J end by 5 bases, with 14 bases between. The CDR3 here is CASSISQGRDQPQHF. The DNA of the CDR3 is TGTGCCAGTAGTATCTCACAGGGTCGAGATCAGCCCCAGCATTTT. Full variable domain (outside the CDR3, taken from reference TRBV19 and TRBJ1-5): DGGITQSPKYLFRKEGQNVTLSCEQNLNHDAMYWYRQDPGQGLRLIYYSQIVNDFQKGDIAEGYSVSREKKESFPLTVTSAQKNPTAFYLCASSISQGRDQPQHFGDGTRLSIL.

The chain joins TRBV4-1 to TRBJ1-1, with TRBD1 identical over 7 bases. Germline lookup yields CDR1 MGHRA and CDR2 YSYEKL. The CDR3 is made up of 14 amino acids. V lost 4 bases to trimming and J lost 5 bases; unmatched junction nucleotides: 7. The CDR3 nucleotides are TGCGCCAGCAGCCGAGACAGGGCGGCGACTGAAGCTTTCTTT. Residues: CASSRDRAATEAFF.

The gene calls are TRBV6-1 and TRBJ2-3; possible D gene TRBD2, 5 bases. V lost 2 bases and J 4 bases, leaving 10 bases between the germline ends. CDR1 is MNHNS and CDR2 is SASEGT in the germline V gene. The CDR3 runs to 14 residues. The CDR3 DNA follows: TGTGCCAGCAGTGAACGGGGTACCCCAGATACGCAGTATTTT. Encoded protein: CASSERGTPDTQYF.

V is TRBV10-3 and J is TRBJ2-4, with D possibly matching TRBD2 (6 bases). Germline lookup yields CDR1 ENHRY and CDR2 SYGVKD. V lost 8 bases and J 6 bases, leaving 11 bases between the germline ends. The CDR3 length is 12 residues. This CDR3 reads CAIGVGGNIQYF. The CDR3 bases are TGTGCCATCGGCGTCGGGGGAAACATTCAGTACTTC.

This chain uses TRBV6-5 with TRBJ2-7, with D possibly TRBD1 on 8 matching bases. V shed 4 bases and J shed 9 bases, with 19 bases lying between them. This CDR3 has 14 amino acids. Germline V gene lookup returns CDR1 MNHEY and CDR2 SVGAGI. The CDR3 DNA reads as TGTGCCAGCAGTTTCACAGGGGGGGAAGGAGGGCAGTACTTC. This sequence encodes CASSFTGGEGGQYF.

This chain links TRBV4-2 with TRBJ2-3, with 14 positions matching TRBD2. The CDR3 runs to 16 residues. Germline V CDR1 and CDR2: LGHNA, YNFKEQ. V gave up 4 bases and J gave up 6 bases; unmatched junction bases: 6. The CDR3 spells CASSLGLAGGSDTQYF. CDR3 DNA sequence: TGTGCCAGCAGCCTAGGACTAGCGGGGGGATCGGATACGCAGTATTTT.